The clone carrying this T cell receptor beta chain was observed many times. The sample comes from a study of naive and memory T cell subsets. The SP2 primer and nested alpha and beta constant region primers amplified ligated cDNA in four rounds. TCRdb passed the UMI-ligation and nested PCR reads through MiXCR, listing each CDR3 protein once. The table shows 30,000 to 35,000 distinct CDR3 sequences, with 6.5% to 8% occurring only once. As to treatment: skin biopsy from PPD injection site in Mantoux-positive individual. TCR cDNA received a 3' ligated oligonucleotide that carried a UMI. The CDR3 is 11 residues long. Germline values: CDR1 MNHEY, CDR2 SVGAGI. V was pared by 2 bases and J by 7 bases, with 6 bases between.

The chain combines TRBV6-5 with TRBJ2-7; D remains ambiguous. The clonotype was recovered from an adult in good health. This specimen consisted of skin, obtained from a tuberculin skin test site. The CDR3 DNA reads TGTGCCAGCAGTTACGTGGGGGAGCAGTACTTC. It is translated as CASSYVGEQYF.